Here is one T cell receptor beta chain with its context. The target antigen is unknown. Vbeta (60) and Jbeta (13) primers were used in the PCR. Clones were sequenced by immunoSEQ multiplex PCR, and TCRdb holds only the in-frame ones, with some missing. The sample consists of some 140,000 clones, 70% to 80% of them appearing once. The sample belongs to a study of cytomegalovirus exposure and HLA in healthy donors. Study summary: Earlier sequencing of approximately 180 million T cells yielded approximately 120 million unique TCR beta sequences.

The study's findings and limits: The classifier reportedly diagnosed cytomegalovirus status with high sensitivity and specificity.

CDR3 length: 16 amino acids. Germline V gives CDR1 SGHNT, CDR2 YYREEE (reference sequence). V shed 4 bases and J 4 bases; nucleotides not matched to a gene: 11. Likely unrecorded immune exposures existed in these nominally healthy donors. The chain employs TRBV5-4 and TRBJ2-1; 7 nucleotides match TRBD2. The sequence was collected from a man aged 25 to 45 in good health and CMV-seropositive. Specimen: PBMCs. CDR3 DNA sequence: TGTGCCAGCAGCCCTGGGGGAGGGTTAACTTACAATGAGCAGTTCTTC. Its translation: CASSPGGGLTYNEQFF. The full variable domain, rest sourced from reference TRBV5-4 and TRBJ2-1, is ETGVTQSPTHLIKTRGQQVTLRCSSQSGHNTVSWYQQALGQGPQFIFQYYREEENGRGNFPPRFSGLQFPNYSSELNVNALELDDSALYLCASSPGGGLTYNEQFFGPGTRLTVL.